This section outlines one T cell receptor (beta chain) sequence together with its context. The target antigen is unknown. Healthy bone marrow donors made up the donors. Vbeta (60) and Jbeta (13) primers were used in the PCR. Profiling relied on immunoSEQ multiplex PCR, and the TCRdb table lists in-frame clones only, not all of them. The sample lists 100,000 to 150,000 clones, about 85% occurring once. J lost 7 bases, V lost 5 bases, and 13 bases had no gene match. The germline CDR1 and CDR2 sequences are SGHTA and FQGNSA. This CDR3 spans 19 amino acids. These data originate in a study of cytomegalovirus exposure and HLA in healthy donors. Study summary: An earlier analysis identified more than 95 million unique TCR beta sequences in 170 million or so T cells. Genotyping showed less than 85% of 398 donors falling in the Caucasian-associated ancestry cluster.

Notes on the study in general: Exclusion as indistinguishable affected some V segments, including TRBV6-2 and TRBV6-3.

The chain carries TRBV7-2 and TRBJ2-2; 16 bases map to TRBD2. This clonotype was obtained from a boy between 10 and 17 years old in good health and CMV-seronegative. Specimen: PBMCs. Here the CDR3 DNA reads TGTGCCAGCAGCCCGAAACTGGGGACTAGCGGGGGGGCGAACGGGGAGCTGTTTTTT. It specifies CASSPKLGTSGGANGELFF. The whole variable domain, remainder taken from reference TRBV7-2 and TRBJ2-2, is GAGVSQSPSNKVTEKGKDVELRCDPISGHTALYWYRQSLGQGLEFLIYFQGNSAPDKSGLPSDRFSAERTGGSVSTLTIQRTQQEDSAVYLCASSPKLGTSGGANGELFFGEGSRLTVL.